These 18 T cell receptor beta chains came from one sample sequenced in a study of neurological immune-mediated disorders. TCRdb reanalysed the 5' RACE reads using MiXCR and keeps one entry per CDR3 protein. This table holds about 70,000 distinct CDR3 sequences, 2.5% to 4% found once. Sample: PBMCs. These receptors all stem from a woman aged 45-60 years with multiple sclerosis.

This clonotype was observed many times. The V gene is TRBV4-3, the J gene TRBJ2-3; 7 bases map to TRBD1. V lost 6 bases to trimming and J lost 1 base; unmatched junction nucleotides: 7. The V gene's germline CDR1 is LGHNA and CDR2 YSLEER. The length of the CDR3 is 15 residues. The CDR3: CASRLDRVGTDTQYF. CDR3 DNA: TGCGCCAGCAGACTTGACAGGGTTGGCACAGATACGCAGTATTTT.

This clonotype was seen repeatedly, ten times or more. CDR3 region: CSARDPGREGKLFF. CDR3 nucleotide sequence: TGCAGTGCTAGAGATCCCGGCAGGGAAGGAAAACTGTTTTTT. V and J are TRBV20-1 and TRBJ1-4, with D possibly being TRBD1 (5 bases). CDR1 is DFQATT and CDR2 is SNEGSKA in the germline V gene (reference sequence). This CDR3 has 14 amino acids. Deletions cut 0 bases from V and 10 bases from J, with 15 bases between.

In its sample, this clonotype was seen many times. A read error may explain this, as a much larger clone is one base away. V gene TRBV4-1 combines with J gene TRBJ2-7; 8 bases are shared with TRBD2. J was trimmed by 2 bases and V by 3 bases; bases with no gene match: 6. The CDR3 is made up of 15 amino acids. The germline gives CDR1 MGHRA, CDR2 YSYEKL. CDR3 amino acids: CASSHSASGPYEQYF. CDR3 in DNA: TGCGCCAGCAGCCACTCAGCTAGCGGGCCCTACGAGCAGTACTTC.

This clonotype was seen ten or more times. The J gene is TRBJ1-5, the V gene TRBV20-1; D perhaps matches TRBD1 (6 bases). The CDR3 has 17 residues. V lost 3 bases and J 0 bases, leaving 18 bases between the germline ends. The V gene's germline CDR1 is DFQATT and CDR2 SNEGSKA (reference sequence). CDR3: CSASRPTGLDSNQPQHF. The CDR3 DNA sequence: TGCAGTGCTAGCCGCCCGACAGGTCTCGATAGCAATCAGCCCCAGCATTTT.

This clonotype was recorded many times. An end of the junction differs from the germline gene, which may be a read error. The chain couples TRBV29-1 to TRBJ2-4; D gene ambiguous. There are 11 residues in the CDR3. The germline V gene encodes CDR1 SQVTM and CDR2 ANQGSEA. CDR3 residues: CSFDFGNIQYF. CDR3 DNA sequence: TGCAGCTTTGACTTCGGGAACATTCAGTACTTC.

This clonotype was observed many times. The chain employs TRBV11-2 and TRBJ2-3; 8 bases are shared with TRBD2. CDR1 is SGHAT and CDR2 is FQNNGV in the germline V gene. CDR3 length: 15 amino acids. V shed 5 bases, J shed 3 bases, and the junction held 7 bases outside the gene matches. The CDR3 DNA is TGTGCCAGCAGCGGTACGGGGGGGAGAACAGATACGCAGTATTTT. This translates into CASSGTGGRTDTQYF.

This clonotype was seen at least ten times. V and J are TRBV20-1 and TRBJ2-1; TRBD2 aligns across 9 bases. This CDR3 comprises 14 residues. J was trimmed by 7 bases and V by 6 bases; bases with no gene match: 10. The germline CDR1 and CDR2 sequences are DFQATT and SNEGSKA (reference sequence). CDR3 in amino acids: CSAPTSGLANEQFF. Here the CDR3 DNA reads TGCAGTGCCCCAACTAGCGGACTAGCGAATGAGCAGTTCTTC.

The table lists this clonotype with many counts. This may stem from a read error, because a much larger clone lies one nucleotide away. V is TRBV4-1 and J is TRBJ1-6; 9 bases map to TRBD1. Germline V gene sequence: CDR1 MGHRA, CDR2 YSYEKL. This CDR3 spans 15 amino acids. The CDR3 DNA is TGCGCCAGCAGCCAAGAGGGGACAGGGACTTCACCCCTCAACTTT. Residues: CASSQEGTGTSPLNF.

Regarding this clonotype: Since a much larger clone is just one base distant, this may be a read error. The chain links TRBV18 to TRBJ2-2, with TRBD1 as a possible D gene (5 bases). Germline CDR1 and CDR2: KGHSH and LQKENI. The CDR3 is 17 residues long. CDR3 nucleotides: TGTGCCAGCTCCCCTCAACGAACGACAGCTAACAACGGGGAGCTGTTTTTT. It encodes CASSPQRTTANNGELFF.

There are many counts of this clonotype. This chain links TRBV7-9 with TRBJ2-1; D uncertain. CDR3 length equals 17 residues. In germline, CDR1 is SEHNR, CDR2 FQNEAQ (reference sequence). V lost 3 bases, J lost 0 bases, and 15 bases lay in between. For the CDR3, the DNA is TGTGCCAGCAGCTTCCCCCTGTCGGGCAGCTCCTACAATGAGCAGTTCTTC. Translated: CASSFPLSGSSYNEQFF.

The table lists this clonotype with many counts. The CDR3 bases are TGTGCCAGTAGTATAAGCGGCAGAAACACTGAAGCTTTCTTT. Protein: CASSISGRNTEAFF. The chain combines TRBV19 with TRBJ1-1; D is uncertain. The CDR3 has 14 amino acids. Germline V lookup: CDR1 LNHDA, CDR2 SQIVND (reference sequence). V was cut by 2 bases and J by 2 bases, with 9 bases left in between.

As concerns this clonotype: Since a much larger clone is just one base distant, this may be a read error. The chain carries TRBV7-2 and TRBJ2-2; no reliable D call. Per the germline V gene, CDR1 is SGHTA and CDR2 is FQGNSA. CDR3 size: 11 residues. The CDR3 sequence is CDSSWPGELFF. CDR3 bases: TGTGACAGCAGCTGGCCCGGGGAGCTGTTTTTT.

The sample holds many counts of this clonotype. The chain couples TRBV5-1 to TRBJ2-3; the match to TRBD2 covers 8 bases. Germline trimming cut 3 bases from V and 6 bases from J; bases unmatched to any gene: 9. Germline CDR1 reads SGHRS; CDR2 reads YFSETQ. The CDR3 sequence is 15 residues long. For the CDR3, the DNA is TGCGCCAGCAGCTCCATACTAGCGGAAGGGGATACGCAGTATTTT. Translation: CASSSILAEGDTQYF.

This clonotype was seen a few times. The chain uses TRBV11-3 and TRBJ2-3; D is unclear. V lost 5 bases, J lost 3 bases, and 12 bases lay in between. CDR1 SGHNT and CDR2 YENEEA come from the germline V gene. The CDR3 totals 14 residues. The CDR3 reads CASSPWNPTDTQYF. The CDR3 bases are TGTGCCAGCAGCCCCTGGAACCCTACAGATACGCAGTATTTT.

This clonotype was counted many times. In DNA form, the CDR3 reads TGCAGTGCTAGACAGACAGGGTATGGCGACACTGAAGCTTTCTTT. This translates into CSARQTGYGDTEAFF. The rearrangement links TRBV20-1 to TRBJ1-1; 7 positions agree with TRBD1. The CDR3 spans 15 residues. The V segment lost 2 bases and the J segment 3 bases; nucleotides outside the gene matches: 9. The germline V gene has CDR1 DFQATT and CDR2 SNEGSKA (reference sequence).

This clonotype was seen at least ten times. The chain couples TRBV5-1 to TRBJ2-1; 13 positions agree with TRBD2. The CDR3 totals 17 residues. The V and J ends lost 3 bases and 0 bases, in that order; junction bases with no gene match: 3. The germline V gene encodes CDR1 SGHRS and CDR2 YFSETQ. The CDR3 bases are TGCGCCAGCAGCTGGTGGACTAGCGGGAGCTCCTACAATGAGCAGTTCTTC. Amino acid sequence: CASSWWTSGSSYNEQFF. The variable domain in full, with the rest retrieved from reference TRBV5-1 and TRBJ2-1, is KAGVTQTPRYLIKTRGQQVTLSCSPISGHRSVSWYQQTPGQGLQFLFEYFSETQRNKGNFPGRFSGRQFSNSRSEMNVSTLELGDSALYLCASSWWTSGSSYNEQFFGPGTRLTVL.

This clonotype was recorded many times. This chain links TRBV20-1 with TRBJ1-5; the match to TRBD1 covers 8 bases. In germline, CDR1 is DFQATT, CDR2 SNEGSKA (reference sequence). This CDR3 contains 12 residues. V was clipped by 6 bases and J by 2 bases; unmatched bases: 0. The CDR3 DNA reads TGCAGTGCGGACAGGGGCAATCAGCCCCAGCATTTT. Protein sequence: CSADRGNQPQHF.

This clonotype showed up many times. V usage is TRBV6-2 or TRBV6-3 and J usage is TRBJ2-7, with no clear D. Germline V CDR1 and CDR2: MNHEY, SVGEGT. The CDR3 spans 12 residues. The V end was cut by 4 bases, the J end by 3 bases, with 7 bases between. Here the CDR3 reads CASSSSSYEQYV. DNA for the CDR3: TGTGCCAGCAGTTCTTCTAGCTACGAGCAGTACGTC.